Listed below are T cell receptor beta chains from one sample, sequenced in a study of blood T cell repertoires in COVID-19. TCRdb's copy holds only in-frame clones and misses some; the assay was immunoSEQ multiplex PCR. The sample carries fewer than 90,000 clones, 87% recorded once. Source material: peripheral blood. These TCRs come from a male donor with acute or convalescent COVID-19. The CDR3 runs from the conserved cysteine through the conserved F or W. Each record gives: clone size, D gene, V gene, CDR3 protein. The D gene is left open where the match is weak. Size is stated for part of the rows, as once, few or many counts, or as a class when the clone is expanded.

size: NA
D: NA
V: TRBV5-1
CDR3: CASSLDGRTNEKLFF

size: few
D: TRBD1
V: TRBV5-6
CDR3: CASSGTGYQETQYF

size: NA
D: TRBD1
V: TRBV19
CDR3: CASSQGAFSNEKLFF

size: once
D: TRBD2
V: TRBV11-1
CDR3: CASGTGTSGTYEQYF

size: once
D: NA
V: TRBV5-1
CDR3: CASSLTGRNTEAFF

size: NA
D: NA
V: TRBV7-2
CDR3: CASSLGLAGQETQYF

size: NA
D: NA
V: TRBV6-5
CDR3: CASRGHTTDTQYF

size: NA
D: NA
V: TRBV13
CDR3: CASSRSAGSSSGANVLTF

size: NA
D: TRBD2
V: TRBV7-2
CDR3: CASSSPGERGDEQYF

size: NA
D: NA
V: TRBV9
CDR3: CASSVVAPANTGELFF

size: NA
D: NA
V: TRBV12-2
CDR3: CASRLVWLF

size: NA
D: TRBD1
V: TRBV24-1
CDR3: CATSGGGQGEQYF

size: NA
D: NA
V: TRBV10-3
CDR3: CAISELYNEQFF

size: NA
D: NA
V: TRBV24-1
CDR3: CATSDAQEVAQPQHF

size: NA
D: TRBD1
V: TRBV2
CDR3: CASSVTGGVEKLFF

size: NA
D: NA
V: TRBV5-1
CDR3: CASSLGGLDEKLFF

size: few
D: NA
V: TRBV11-2
CDR3: CASRQEYNYGYTF

size: NA
D: TRBD1
V: TRBV5-1
CDR3: CASSLDGQGYTEAFF